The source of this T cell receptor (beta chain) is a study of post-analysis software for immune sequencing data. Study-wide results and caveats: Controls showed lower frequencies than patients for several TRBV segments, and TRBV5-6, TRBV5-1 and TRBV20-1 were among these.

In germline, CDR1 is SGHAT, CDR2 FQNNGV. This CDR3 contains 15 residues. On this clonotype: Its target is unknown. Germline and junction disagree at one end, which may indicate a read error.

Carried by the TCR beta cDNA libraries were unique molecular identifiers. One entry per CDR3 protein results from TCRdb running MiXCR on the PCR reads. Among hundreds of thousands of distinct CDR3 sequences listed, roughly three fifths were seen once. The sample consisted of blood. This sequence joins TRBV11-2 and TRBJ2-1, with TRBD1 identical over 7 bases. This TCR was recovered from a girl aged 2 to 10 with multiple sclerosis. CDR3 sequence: CASSLPGQIHNEQFF. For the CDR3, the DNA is TGTGCCAGCAGCTTGCCGGGACAGATACACAACGAGCAGTTCTTC.